A single sample is the source of the 17 T cell receptor beta chains below, sequenced in a study of CD8+CD57+ T cells in acquired aplastic anemia. CDR3 and TCR beta VDJ profiling relied on a genomic DNA template. One entry per CDR3 protein results from TCRdb running MiXCR on the reads. Of 110,000 or so distinct CDR3 sequences listed, roughly 55% are singletons. Patients sequenced had flow cytometry evidence of CD8+CD57+ cell expansion. Input material: sorted CD4+, CD8+, or CD8+CD57+ T cells (not recorded which) from PBMCs. Receptors originate from a human donor with aplastic anemia.

This clonotype was seen once. A much larger clonotype is one base distant, so this may be a read error. This chain uses TRBV6-5 with TRBJ2-5; no clear D gene. CDR1 and CDR2 (germline): MNHEY, SVGAGI. The CDR3 length is 14 residues. V lost 2 bases and J lost 1, with 8 bases in between. CDR3 coding DNA: TGTGCCAGCAGTTACGTGGGGTGCCAAGAGACCCAGTACTTC. The encoded protein is CASSYVGCQETQYF.

This clonotype was seen once. Possible read error: a much larger clone is one base away. This chain links TRBV5-1 with TRBJ2-7; D not resolved. The germline V and J ends were trimmed by 1 base and 3 bases, with 14 bases remaining between them. This CDR3 spans 15 amino acids. In germline, CDR1 is SGHRS, CDR2 YFSETQ. The CDR3 reads CASSLNSRKFYEQYF. Here the CDR3 DNA reads TGCGCCAGCAGCTTGAACAGCAGGAAATTCTACGAGCAGTACTTC.

J is TRBJ2-5 and V is TRBV19; D is possibly TRBD2 (5 bases). Germline V gene lookup returns CDR1 LNHDA and CDR2 SQIVND (reference sequence). Trimming stripped 1 base from V and 2 bases from J, with 11 bases between. This CDR3 region has 15 residues. The CDR3 protein is CASSIVGGGQETQYF. DNA of the CDR3: TGTGCCAGTAGTATAGTTGGAGGCGGACAAGAGACCCAGTACTTC.

This clonotype came up many times. This chain connects TRBV19 to TRBJ1-6, with D unclear. Trimming pared 4 bases from V and 5 bases from J, leaving 6 bases between. The CDR3 extends over 13 amino acids. In germline, CDR1 is LNHDA, CDR2 SQIVND (reference sequence). As DNA, the CDR3 is TGTGCCAGTAGTACCACCGATAATTCACCCCTCCACTTT. Its protein product is CASSTTDNSPLHF.

The gene calls are TRBV29-1 and TRBJ1-1; the D is unclear. The V end lost 7 bases, the J end lost 0 bases, and 9 bases lay between the germline ends. The germline gives CDR1 SQVTM, CDR2 ANQGSEA. The CDR3 spans 12 residues. The CDR3 nucleotides read TGCAGCGCTGTTGGTCTGAACACTGAAGCTTTCTTT. This sequence encodes CSAVGLNTEAFF.

This clonotype was counted between two and nine times. This rearrangement joins TRBV6-5 to TRBJ1-4; D gene uncertain. The length of the CDR3 is 14 residues. Trimming stripped 0 bases from V and 4 bases from J, with 6 bases between. Per germline, CDR1 MNHEY and CDR2 SVGAGI. CDR3 amino acids: CASSYSAFNEKLFF. The CDR3 nucleotides read TGTGCCAGCAGTTACTCGGCATTTAATGAAAAACTGTTTTTT.

V usage is TRBV5-1 and J usage is TRBJ2-7, with D tentatively TRBD2 (5 bases). This CDR3 comprises 13 residues. The germline V gene encodes CDR1 SGHRS and CDR2 YFSETQ. V lost 4 bases, J lost 0 bases, and 8 bases lay in between. The CDR3 sequence: CASSTGDSYEQYF. The CDR3 nucleotides are TGCGCCAGCAGCACCGGGGACTCCTACGAGCAGTACTTC.

J is TRBJ1-6 and V is TRBV2; TRBD1 is a possible D gene (5 bases). Germline values: CDR1 SNHLY, CDR2 FYNNEI. Trimming removed 3 bases from V and 5 bases from J, with 11 bases in between. This CDR3 comprises 15 residues. The chain's CDR3 is CASSEVDSNNSPLHF. In DNA, the CDR3 is TGTGCCAGCAGTGAGGTTGACAGCAATAATTCACCCCTCCACTTT.

This clonotype was recorded once. Its ends do not fully match the called genes, so a read error is possible. This chain uses TRBV5-1 with TRBJ2-3; D remains ambiguous. Looked up from germline, CDR1 is SGHRS and CDR2 is YFSETQ. The CDR3 runs 16 residues. CDR3 residues: CSSSARGFAGTDTQYF. The DNA for the CDR3 is TGCTCCAGCAGCGCAAGAGGTTTCGCGGGCACAGATACGCAGTATTTT.

This clonotype showed up many times. The chain combines TRBV15 with TRBJ1-1; D is uncertain. Per germline, CDR1 LNHNV and CDR2 YYDKDF (reference sequence). The CDR3 spans 12 residues. Deletions cut 2 bases from V and 6 bases from J, with 7 bases between. The CDR3 spells CATSRSAPEAFF. DNA of the CDR3: TGTGCCACCAGCAGAAGTGCACCTGAAGCTTTCTTT.

In the case of this clonotype: At one end the junction does not follow the germline gene, possibly because of a read error. CDR3 residues: CGVDAGRREINEQFF. DNA of the CDR3: TGCGGCGTGGATGCCGGGCGGCGGGAAATAAATGAGCAGTTCTTC. V is TRBV29-1 and J is TRBJ2-1; D might be TRBD2 (6 bases). CDR1 SQVTM and CDR2 ANQGSEA come from the germline V gene. The CDR3 extends over 15 amino acids.

The chain employs TRBV19 and TRBJ1-5; TRBD1 is a possible D gene (5 bases). V was pared by 5 bases and J by 4 bases, with 6 bases between. CDR1 is LNHDA, CDR2 SQIVND, per germline (reference sequence). The CDR3 spans 12 residues. This CDR3 reads CASSYRNQPQHF. CDR3 nucleotides: TGTGCCAGTAGTTACAGGAATCAGCCCCAGCATTTT.

The table lists this clonotype with a few counts. This sequence may be a read error, since a much larger clone differs from it by one base. The chain carries TRBV5-6 and TRBJ1-2; D gene unclear. CDR3 length: 12 residues. V lost 1 base and J lost 8, with 9 bases in between. Germline CDR1 is SGHDT and CDR2 is YYEEEE. This chain's CDR3 is CASSLSGWGYTF. As DNA, the CDR3 is TGTGCCAGCAGCTTGTCAGGTTGGGGCTACACCTTC.

This chain uses TRBV20-1 with TRBJ1-1; 8 bases agree with TRBD1. CDR3 size: 13 residues. Germline V gene data show CDR1 as DFQATT and CDR2 as SNEGSKA (reference sequence). The CDR3 DNA sequence: TGCAGCGCACCTGGACAGGGAGACACTGAAGCTTTCTTT. Encoded protein: CSAPGQGDTEAFF.

CDR3 coding DNA: TGTGCCAGCAGCCGTCCTAGCGGGGGTGAAGAGACCCAGTACTTC. Encoded protein: CASSRPSGGEETQYF. The chain combines TRBV5-4 with TRBJ2-5; 10 positions match TRBD2. The CDR3 runs 15 residues. J gave up 3 bases and V 4 bases, and 6 bases lay outside the gene matches. Germline-derived CDR1 and CDR2 are SGHNT and YYREEE (reference sequence). The variable domain in full, with the rest retrieved from reference TRBV5-4 and TRBJ2-5, is ETGVTQSPTHLIKTRGQQVTLRCSSQSGHNTVSWYQQALGQGPQFIFQYYREEENGRGNFPPRFSGLQFPNYSSELNVNALELDDSALYLCASSRPSGGEETQYFGPGTRLLVL.

This clonotype was seen ten or more times. The chain has TRBV11-1 and TRBJ2-1; D remains ambiguous. CDR1 is SGHAT, CDR2 FQDESV, per germline (reference sequence). This CDR3 region has 15 residues. The V end lost 5 bases, the J end lost 8 bases, and 19 bases lay between the germline ends. The CDR3 sequence is CASSGVPRPIYEQFF. The CDR3 nucleotides are TGTGCCAGCAGCGGAGTCCCCCGCCCCATATATGAGCAGTTCTTC.

V gene TRBV10-3 combines with J gene TRBJ2-7; 8 bases are a match to TRBD1. Germline CDR1 reads ENHRY; CDR2 reads SYGVKD. J lost 6 bases, V lost 10 bases, and 17 bases had no gene match. This CDR3 spans 15 amino acids. The CDR3 loop is CASSRRTGLRVEQYF. The CDR3 DNA follows: TGTGCCAGCAGCCGAAGGACAGGGTTGCGGGTCGAGCAGTACTTC.